These 21 T cell receptor beta chains came from one sample sequenced in a study of T cells in Graves' hyperthyroidism and ophthalmopathy. TCR beta CDR3 region amplification was performed from RNA transcripts. The HTBI primer set was used in a first-round RT-PCR of the TCR CDR3. TCRdb re-derived calls from the multiplex PCR reads in MiXCR, one entry per CDR3 protein. The profile shows hundreds of thousands of distinct CDR3 sequences, about 14% of them singletons. Sequenced: blood. The source is a woman under 30 with Graves' hyperthyroidism.

The table lists this clonotype with a few counts. This chain uses TRBV19 with TRBJ2-2; perhaps TRBD1 as D (5 bases). The CDR3 extends over 16 amino acids. Germline loops: CDR1 LNHDA, CDR2 SQIVND (reference sequence). V was shortened by 4 bases and J by 1 base, with 13 bases between the two germline ends. CDR3 sequence: CASSKLQGRNTGELFF. The CDR3 DNA is TGTGCCAGTAGTAAGCTCCAGGGTAGGAACACCGGGGAGCTGTTTTTT.

This clonotype showed up many times. V and J are TRBV7-9 and TRBJ2-1; D call uncertain. Germline V gene lookup returns CDR1 SEHNR and CDR2 FQNEAQ (reference sequence). The CDR3 spans 12 residues. Trimming pared 5 bases from V and 7 bases from J, leaving 9 bases between. CDR3 amino acids: CASSRYVNEQFF. The DNA of the CDR3 is TGTGCCAGCAGCCGCTACGTAAATGAGCAGTTCTTC.

A few counts support this clonotype. The chain has TRBV29-1 and TRBJ2-7; D is unclear. Germline-derived CDR1 and CDR2 are SQVTM and ANQGSEA. V lost 3 bases and J 0 bases, leaving 15 bases between the germline ends. CDR3 length: 15 residues. CDR3 amino acids: CSVDGGFGRSYEQYF. CDR3 DNA: TGCAGCGTTGATGGTGGCTTCGGACGCTCCTACGAGCAGTACTTC.

This clonotype came up many times. The DNA of the CDR3 is TGTGCCAGCAGTGAAGGGTCAGGACAGGGGGTCTACGAGCAGTACTTC. The encoded protein is CASSEGSGQGVYEQYF. The rearrangement links TRBV6-1 to TRBJ2-7; 10 nucleotides align to TRBD1. The CDR3 extends over 16 amino acids. V lost 1 base to trimming and J lost 3 bases; unmatched junction nucleotides: 6. The V gene's germline CDR1 is MNHNS and CDR2 SASEGT.

This clonotype was recorded at least ten times. V is TRBV12-3 or TRBV12-4 and J is TRBJ1-2, with no clear D. V was pared by 1 base and J by 6 bases, with 12 bases between. CDR3 length: 14 residues. CDR3 protein: CASSLEGRTNGYTF. In nucleotides, the CDR3 is TGTGCCAGCAGTTTAGAAGGGAGAACTAATGGCTACACCTTC.

This clonotype has ten or more counts. V gene TRBV5-6 combines with J gene TRBJ2-2, with no clear D. Germline loops: CDR1 SGHDT, CDR2 YYEEEE. Trimming took 0 bases from V and 0 from J, leaving 0 bases between them. The CDR3 covers 13 residues. The CDR3 loop reads CASSLANTGELFF. The CDR3 DNA follows: TGTGCCAGCAGCTTGGCGAACACCGGGGAGCTGTTTTTT.

There are many counts of this clonotype. The chain has TRBV5-1 and TRBJ2-7, with 7 bases matching TRBD2. The CDR3 contains 15 residues. CDR1 is SGHRS and CDR2 is YFSETQ in the germline V gene. After removal of 0 bases from V and 5 bases from J, the junction contained 8 bases not matched to a gene. CDR3 loop: CASSLVAGVVNEQYF. As DNA, the CDR3 is TGCGCCAGCAGCTTGGTGGCGGGAGTAGTGAACGAGCAGTACTTC.

The V gene is TRBV12-3 or TRBV12-4, the J gene TRBJ1-2; the D gene is possibly TRBD1 (5 bases). This CDR3 region has 14 residues. The V end was cut by 3 bases, the J end by 4 bases, with 12 bases between. The CDR3 region is CASSLFGRAYGYTF. The CDR3 DNA reads as TGTGCCAGCAGTTTGTTCGGCAGGGCCTATGGCTACACCTTC.

Many counts were recorded for this clonotype. The CDR3 DNA reads as TGTGCCAGCAGTTACTCGGGGACTAGCGGGTACTACTCCTACGAGCAGTACTTC. This gives the protein CASSYSGTSGYYSYEQYF. The chain links TRBV6-5 to TRBJ2-7; 12 bases agree with TRBD2. The V and J ends lost 0 bases and 0 bases, in that order; junction bases with no gene match: 6. The CDR3 extends over 18 amino acids. CDR1 and CDR2 from the germline V gene are MNHEY and SVGAGI.

This clonotype appeared many times. The chain links TRBV2 to TRBJ1-1; TRBD1 might be the D (6 bases). Germline loops: CDR1 SNHLY, CDR2 FYNNEI. This CDR3 has 14 amino acids. Trimming left V 7 bases short and J 1 base short, with 13 bases between. CDR3 in amino acids: CASTFGQKNTEAFF. The CDR3 DNA sequence: TGTGCCAGCACTTTTGGACAGAAGAACACTGAAGCTTTCTTT. The whole variable domain, remainder taken from reference TRBV2 and TRBJ1-1, is EPEVTQTPSHQVTQMGQEVILRCVPISNHLYFYWYRQILGQKVEFLVSFYNNEISEKSEIFDDQFSVERPDGSNFTLKIRSTKLEDSAMYFCASTFGQKNTEAFFGQGTRLTVV.

The rearrangement links TRBV6-2 or TRBV6-3 to TRBJ2-1; 7 nucleotides align to TRBD2. After removal of 2 bases from V and 6 bases from J, the junction contained 1 base not matched to a gene. The CDR3 consists of 13 residues. Germline V CDR1 and CDR2: MNHEY, SVGEGT. CDR3 loop: CASSYAGANEQFF. CDR3 nucleotides: TGTGCCAGCAGTTACGCGGGAGCCAATGAGCAGTTCTTC.

This clonotype was seen many times. The V call is TRBV7-9, the J call TRBJ2-1; TRBD2 is a possible D gene (5 bases). Looked up from germline, CDR1 is SEHNR and CDR2 is FQNEAQ (reference sequence). This CDR3 has 14 amino acids. V was cut by 5 bases and J by 5 bases, with 13 bases left in between. In DNA form, the CDR3 reads TGTGCCAGCAGCCCCCGGAGGACCGACAATGAGCAGTTCTTC. It is translated as CASSPRRTDNEQFF.

At least ten counts were recorded for this clonotype. This chain uses TRBV28 with TRBJ1-5; the D gene is possibly TRBD1 (6 bases). Trimming pared 6 bases from V and 6 bases from J, leaving 12 bases between. CDR1 is MDHEN and CDR2 is SYDVKM in the germline V gene. CDR3 size: 13 residues. CDR3 protein: CASRGGSGQPQHF. In DNA form, the CDR3 reads TGTGCCAGCAGGGGGGGCAGCGGTCAGCCCCAGCATTTT.

V and J are TRBV6-2 or TRBV6-3 and TRBJ2-1; D might be TRBD2 (6 bases). This CDR3 comprises 16 residues. V was cut by 5 bases and J by 7 bases, with 21 bases left in between. Germline CDR1 is MNHEY and CDR2 is SVGEGT. The CDR3 DNA is TGTGCCAGCAGTGGCTCTGCGGGGCTGGGATGGAATGAGCAGTTCTTC. As protein: CASSGSAGLGWNEQFF.

The chain uses TRBV5-1 and TRBJ2-3; D call uncertain. CDR3 size: 15 residues. Trimming removed 3 bases at V and 2 bases at J, with 13 bases between. CDR1 is SGHRS and CDR2 is YFSETQ in the germline V gene. This CDR3 reads CASSYLDITTDTQYF. The DNA of the CDR3 is TGCGCCAGCAGCTATCTAGACATAACCACAGATACGCAGTATTTT.

The genes are TRBV4-1 and TRBJ1-2; perhaps TRBD1 as D (6 bases). The CDR3 has 18 amino acids. The germline CDR1 and CDR2 sequences are MGHRA and YSYEKL. Trimming removed 0 bases at V and 5 bases at J, with 22 bases between. The DNA for the CDR3 is TGCGCCAGCAGCCAAGATGAACAGGGAGTGGTATTTTATTATGGCTACACCTTC. It translates to CASSQDEQGVVFYYGYTF.

V is TRBV19 and J is TRBJ2-2; TRBD1 matches at 7 bases. The V and J ends lost 7 bases and 2 bases, in that order; junction bases with no gene match: 4. This CDR3 comprises 14 residues. The germline V gene encodes CDR1 LNHDA and CDR2 SQIVND (reference sequence). The CDR3 reads CASKGQPNTGELFF. The CDR3 DNA reads TGTGCCAGTAAGGGACAGCCAAACACCGGGGAGCTGTTTTTT.

This clonotype was counted ten times or more. The chain carries TRBV7-9 and TRBJ2-1; possibly TRBD1 or TRBD2 for D (5 bases each). In germline, CDR1 is SEHNR, CDR2 FQNEAQ (reference sequence). This CDR3 comprises 17 residues. V shed 4 bases and J shed 2 bases, with 18 bases lying between them. This chain's CDR3 is CASSSSAERGPYNEQFF. The CDR3 DNA follows: TGTGCCAGCAGCTCCAGTGCCGAGAGGGGCCCCTACAATGAGCAGTTCTTC.

This clonotype has a count of ten or more. This chain links TRBV18 with TRBJ2-7; D not certain. Per germline, CDR1 KGHSH and CDR2 LQKENI. V lost 3 bases to trimming and J lost 3 bases, with 9 bases between them. The CDR3 extends over 13 amino acids. The DNA of the CDR3 is TGTGCCAGCTCACCGACTGAGTTCTACGAGCAGTACTTC. Encoded protein: CASSPTEFYEQYF.

V gene TRBV11-2 combines with J gene TRBJ1-1; D remains unclear. Germline values: CDR1 SGHAT, CDR2 FQNNGV. The CDR3 length is 12 residues. The V end lost 4 bases, the J end lost 8 bases, and 11 bases lay between the germline ends. The chain's CDR3 is CASSYEAAEAFF. The CDR3 nucleotides read TGTGCCAGCAGCTATGAGGCAGCCGAAGCTTTCTTT.

For this clonotype: Being one base from a much bigger clone, this may be a read error. The chain employs TRBV15 and TRBJ1-1; no definite D call. The CDR3 is 13 residues long. The V end was cut by 0 bases, the J end by 1 base, with 3 bases between. CDR1 LNHNV and CDR2 YYDKDF come from the germline V gene (reference sequence). The CDR3, as DNA: TGTGCCACCAGCAGAGACGGGAACACTGAAGCTTTCTTT. Translated: CATSRDGNTEAFF.